These 4 T cell receptor beta chains share one sample of origin, sequenced in a study of T cell responses to AZD1222 COVID-19 vaccine. Assay: immunoSEQ multiplex PCR; the TCRdb copy retains only in-frame clones and omits some. In the table there are 44,000 or so clones, around four fifths of which are singletons. This sample comprised peripheral blood, obtained 28 days after the second dose of the MenACWY control vaccine. Every receptor here comes from an adult who received the MenACWY meningococcal vaccine as a control.

The chain recombines TRBV19 with TRBJ1-2; maybe TRBD1 (6 bases). Germline lookup yields CDR1 LNHDA and CDR2 SQIVND (reference sequence). Trimming cost V 10 bases and J 0 bases, with 12 bases left between them. CDR3 length: 13 amino acids. CDR3 sequence (DNA): TGTGCCACTACGACAGGAGCTAACTATGGCTACACCTTC. Translation gives CATTTGANYGYTF.

The chain joins TRBV7-9 to TRBJ1-5, with TRBD1 as a possible D gene (5 bases). The CDR3 has 16 residues. V was clipped by 4 bases and J by 3 bases, with 16 bases between them. From germline, CDR1 is SEHNR and CDR2 FQNEAQ (reference sequence). As DNA, the CDR3 is TGTGCCAGCAGCTCCTCGGCGCGGGGCGTCAATCAGCCCCAGCATTTT. Its protein is CASSSSARGVNQPQHF.

J is TRBJ1-1 and V is TRBV28, with unresolved D. The CDR3 consists of 14 residues. Trimming took off 6 bases at V and 1 base at J, with 12 bases between the two ends. Per germline, CDR1 MDHEN and CDR2 SYDVKM. CDR3 residues: CASSRNGGNTEAFF. DNA for the CDR3: TGTGCCAGCAGCCGGAACGGAGGGAACACTGAAGCTTTCTTT.

The V call is TRBV19, the J call TRBJ1-1; TRBD1 might be the D (6 bases). Trimming cost V 5 bases and J 0 bases, with 13 bases left between them. This CDR3 comprises 15 residues. Germline V gene sequence: CDR1 LNHDA, CDR2 SQIVND (reference sequence). The CDR3 coding sequence is TGTGCCAGTAGTGCATCCGGGACACTGAACACTGAAGCTTTCTTT. Protein: CASSASGTLNTEAFF.